This T cell receptor (beta chain) was identified in a study of T cells in Graves' hyperthyroidism and ophthalmopathy. Study-wide results and limits: Blood also carried most thyroid clonotypes expanded above 0.001.

Germline V gives CDR1 ENHRY, CDR2 SYGVKD. The CDR3 length is 12 residues. Trimming removed 6 bases from V and 13 bases from J; junction bases left unmatched: 8. Stable Graves' hyperthyroidism denoted no ophthalmopathy progression over 18 months. Patients were excluded because of uncontrolled infection, other autoimmune disease, pregnancy or lactation. This clonotype was detected ten times or more. What it binds is unknown. Amplified TCR beta CDR3 regions came from RNA transcripts. First-round RT-PCR targeting the TCR CDR3 was performed with the HTBI primer set. TCRdb processed the multiplex PCR reads anew with MiXCR; each CDR3 protein has one entry. Counted here are 800,000 or so distinct CDR3 sequences, over 35% occurring once; the ten biggest clones make up 7% to 10%.

V gene TRBV10-3 combines with J gene TRBJ1-4, with 7 bases aligning to TRBD1. This receptor was taken from a man younger than 35 with Graves' hyperthyroidism. The sample comprised blood. The CDR3 nucleotides are TGTGCCATCAGGGACGAAGGGGACAGACTGTTTTTT. Translated: CAIRDEGDRLFF.